This T cell receptor (beta chain) was documented in a study of chemoradiotherapy in HPV16-positive cancers. The overall study: Candidate HPV-specific T-cell clones and common TCR motifs came from functional assays in a couple of HPV16-positive patients.

Turning to this clone: Its antigen remains unidentified.

The method was immunoSEQ multiplex PCR; TCRdb's version includes in-frame clones alone and lacks a portion of them. This table holds about 16,000 clones, about 73% found once. Over chemoradiotherapy, repertoires were sampled more than once. Study-wide results and limits: Candidate HPV-specific clones and E7-related TCR motifs grew in tumor during treatment.

CDR3 length equals 14 residues. V was clipped by 4 bases and J by 3 bases, with 12 bases between them. Germline V gene sequence: CDR1 KGHSY, CDR2 FQNENV. This clonotype was sampled from a human donor with HPV-associated anogenital cancer. The material was tumor tissue, obtained from a patient who underwent chemoradiotherapy. The chain joins TRBV16 to TRBJ1-1, with D possibly matching TRBD1 (6 bases). Here the CDR3 reads CASSRRTGYTEAFF. In DNA, the CDR3 is TGTGCCAGCAGCCGGCGCACAGGGTACACTGAAGCTTTCTTT.